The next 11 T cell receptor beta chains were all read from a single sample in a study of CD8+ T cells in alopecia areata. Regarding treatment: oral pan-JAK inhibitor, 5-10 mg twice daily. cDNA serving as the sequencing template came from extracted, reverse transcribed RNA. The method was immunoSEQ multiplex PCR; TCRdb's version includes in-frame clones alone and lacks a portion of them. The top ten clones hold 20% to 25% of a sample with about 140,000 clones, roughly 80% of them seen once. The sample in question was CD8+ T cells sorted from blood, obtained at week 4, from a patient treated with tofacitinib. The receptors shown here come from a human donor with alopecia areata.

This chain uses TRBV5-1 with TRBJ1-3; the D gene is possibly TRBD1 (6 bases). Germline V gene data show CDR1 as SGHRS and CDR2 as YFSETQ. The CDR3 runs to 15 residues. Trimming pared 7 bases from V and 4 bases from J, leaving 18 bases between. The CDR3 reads CASSVAGATGNTIYF. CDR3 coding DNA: TGCGCCAGCTCGGTGGCGGGGGCGACGGGAAACACCATATATTTT.

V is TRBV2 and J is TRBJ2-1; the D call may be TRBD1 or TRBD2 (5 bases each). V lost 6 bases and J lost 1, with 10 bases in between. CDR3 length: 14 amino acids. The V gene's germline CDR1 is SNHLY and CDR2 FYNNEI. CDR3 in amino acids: CASRPEGSYNEQFF. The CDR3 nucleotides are TGTGCCAGCAGACCCGAGGGGTCCTACAATGAGCAGTTCTTC.

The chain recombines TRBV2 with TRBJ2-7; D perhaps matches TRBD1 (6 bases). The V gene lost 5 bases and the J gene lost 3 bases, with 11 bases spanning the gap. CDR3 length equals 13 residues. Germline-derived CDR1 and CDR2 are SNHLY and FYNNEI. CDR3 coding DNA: TGTGCCAGCAGTAGGACAGAGGTCTACGAGCAGTACTTC. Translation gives CASSRTEVYEQYF.

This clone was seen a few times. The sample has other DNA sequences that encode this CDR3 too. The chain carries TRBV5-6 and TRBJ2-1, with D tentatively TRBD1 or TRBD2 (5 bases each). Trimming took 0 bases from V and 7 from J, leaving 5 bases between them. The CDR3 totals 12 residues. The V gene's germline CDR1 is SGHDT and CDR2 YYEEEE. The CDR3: CASSLGGNEQFF. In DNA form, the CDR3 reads TGTGCCAGCAGCTTGGGGGGGAATGAGCAGTTCTTC.

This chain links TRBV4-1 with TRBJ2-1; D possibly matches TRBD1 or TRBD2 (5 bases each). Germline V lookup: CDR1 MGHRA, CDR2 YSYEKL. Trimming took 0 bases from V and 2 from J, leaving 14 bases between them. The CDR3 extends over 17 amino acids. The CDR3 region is CASSQEPRLGAYNEQFF. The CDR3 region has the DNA TGCGCCAGCAGCCAAGAACCCCGTTTGGGGGCCTACAATGAGCAGTTCTTC.

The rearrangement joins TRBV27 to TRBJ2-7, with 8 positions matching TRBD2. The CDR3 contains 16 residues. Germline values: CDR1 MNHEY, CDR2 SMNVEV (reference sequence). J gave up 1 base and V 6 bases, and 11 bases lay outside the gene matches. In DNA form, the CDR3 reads TGTGCCAGCAGGACGAGTCGCGGGACTAGATCCTACGAGCAGTACTTC. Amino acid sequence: CASRTSRGTRSYEQYF.

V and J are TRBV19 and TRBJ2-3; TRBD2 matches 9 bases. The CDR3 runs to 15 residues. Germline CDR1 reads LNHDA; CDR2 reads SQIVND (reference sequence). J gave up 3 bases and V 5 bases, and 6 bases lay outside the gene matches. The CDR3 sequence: CASSRRGGATDTQYF. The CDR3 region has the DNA TGTGCCAGTAGTCGGCGCGGGGGGGCTACAGATACGCAGTATTTT.

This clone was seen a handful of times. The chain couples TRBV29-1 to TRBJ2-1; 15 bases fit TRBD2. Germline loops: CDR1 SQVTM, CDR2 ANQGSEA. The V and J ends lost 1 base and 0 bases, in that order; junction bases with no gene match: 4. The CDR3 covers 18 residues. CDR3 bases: TGCAGCGTTGAAGGGACTAGCGGGGGGGCCAGCTCCTACAATGAGCAGTTCTTC. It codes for CSVEGTSGGASSYNEQFF.

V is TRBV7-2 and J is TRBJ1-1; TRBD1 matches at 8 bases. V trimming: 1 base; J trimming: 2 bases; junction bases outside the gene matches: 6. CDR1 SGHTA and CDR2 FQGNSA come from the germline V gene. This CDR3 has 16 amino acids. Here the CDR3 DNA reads TGTGCCAGCAGCTTAGATGACAGGGGCTACAACACTGAAGCTTTCTTT. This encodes CASSLDDRGYNTEAFF. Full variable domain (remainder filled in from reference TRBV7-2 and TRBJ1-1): GAGVSQSPSNKVTEKGKDVELRCDPISGHTALYWYRQSLGQGLEFLIYFQGNSAPDKSGLPSDRFSAERTGGSVSTLTIQRTQQEDSAVYLCASSLDDRGYNTEAFFGQGTRLTVV.

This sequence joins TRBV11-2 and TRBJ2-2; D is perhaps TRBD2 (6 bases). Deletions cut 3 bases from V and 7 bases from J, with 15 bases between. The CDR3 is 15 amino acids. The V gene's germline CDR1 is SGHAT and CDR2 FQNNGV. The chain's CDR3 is CASSFRSAGHGELFF. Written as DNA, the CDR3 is TGTGCCAGCAGCTTTCGGTCAGCGGGTCACGGGGAGCTGTTTTTT.

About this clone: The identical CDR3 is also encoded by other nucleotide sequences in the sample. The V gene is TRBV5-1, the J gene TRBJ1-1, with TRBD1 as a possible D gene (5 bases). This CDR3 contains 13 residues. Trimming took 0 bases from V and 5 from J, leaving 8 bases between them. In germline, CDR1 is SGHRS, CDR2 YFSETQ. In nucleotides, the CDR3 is TGCGCCAGCAGCTTGGGGGGCCGGACTGAAGCTTTCTTT. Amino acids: CASSLGGRTEAFF.